Listed here are 6 T cell receptor beta chains from one sample, sequenced in a study of T cell clones after liver transplantation (dated by TCRdb to between 2017 and 2020). Reading the label with the study, this specimen's time point is: pre-transplant. Receptor libraries were prepared by the immunoSEQ multiplex PCR assay. What TCRdb holds here is the immuneACCESS table cut down to in-frame rearrangements. Part of the clones is not present; checked against another copy, under half of the missing clones reflect an unresolved V gene, and the others are unexplained. Recorded for this sample are tens of thousands of clones; over 85% of them occurred a single time. The leading ten clones occupy 2% to 3% of the sample. This sample comprised CD4+ T cells from blood, obtained before liver transplant. The receptors stem from a human donor who received a liver transplant.

V usage is TRBV5-1 and J usage is TRBJ2-5; D is perhaps TRBD2 (5 bases). V was cut by 6 bases and J by 2 bases, with 11 bases left in between. The CDR3 consists of 13 residues. Germline V gene sequence: CDR1 SGHRS, CDR2 YFSETQ. DNA for the CDR3: TGCGCCAGCAAGGACCCGGGACAAGAGACCCAGTACTTC. It specifies CASKDPGQETQYF.

The chain is built from TRBV2 and TRBJ2-7; 7 bases line up with TRBD1. The CDR3 has 14 residues. Germline V gives CDR1 SNHLY, CDR2 FYNNEI. With 3 bases clipped from V and 2 bases from J, the junction kept 4 bases outside the gene matches. The CDR3 nucleotides read TGTGCCAGCAGTGAGGGGACAGCGCCCTACGAGCAGTACTTC. Its translation is CASSEGTAPYEQYF.

This chain connects TRBV28 to TRBJ2-2, with D unresolved. Trimming left V 7 bases short and J 4 bases short, with 16 bases between. This CDR3 is 15 amino acids long. Germline V gives CDR1 MDHEN, CDR2 SYDVKM. The CDR3 bases are TGTGCCAGCACTGGCCACCAAGGGCGCACCGGGGAGCTGTTTTTT. Translating gives CASTGHQGRTGELFF.

A word on this clone: This specimen includes other DNA sequences encoding the same CDR3. The V and J genes are TRBV30 and TRBJ1-2; the D gene is possibly TRBD1 (5 bases). Germline CDR1 GTSNPN, CDR2 SVGIG (reference sequence). Trimming stripped 7 bases from V and 4 bases from J, with 16 bases between. The CDR3 consists of 13 residues. The CDR3 DNA is TGTGCCTTGGAAGGGGTGCGGGGCTATGGCTACACCTTC. This gives the protein CALEGVRGYGYTF.

CDR3 sequence reads: CASSLGGTGSYEQYF. CDR3 DNA sequence: TGTGCCAGCAGCTTAGGGGGGACGGGTTCCTACGAGCAGTACTTC. The gene calls are TRBV7-9 and TRBJ2-7; the D gene could be TRBD1 or TRBD2 (5 bases each). This CDR3 region has 15 residues. The germline CDR1 and CDR2 sequences are SEHNR and FQNEAQ (reference sequence). Between the trimmed V and J ends, which lost 1 base and 1 base, there was a span of 11 bases.

The genes are TRBV11-3 and TRBJ2-1, with 11 bases aligning to TRBD2. Unmatched junction bases numbered 7, after V lost 5 bases and J lost 10 bases. Germline CDR1 is SGHNT and CDR2 is YENEEA. This CDR3 comprises 14 residues. The CDR3 sequence is CASSKLAGVGEQFF. The CDR3 DNA reads as TGTGCCAGCAGCAAACTAGCGGGAGTTGGAGAGCAGTTCTTC.